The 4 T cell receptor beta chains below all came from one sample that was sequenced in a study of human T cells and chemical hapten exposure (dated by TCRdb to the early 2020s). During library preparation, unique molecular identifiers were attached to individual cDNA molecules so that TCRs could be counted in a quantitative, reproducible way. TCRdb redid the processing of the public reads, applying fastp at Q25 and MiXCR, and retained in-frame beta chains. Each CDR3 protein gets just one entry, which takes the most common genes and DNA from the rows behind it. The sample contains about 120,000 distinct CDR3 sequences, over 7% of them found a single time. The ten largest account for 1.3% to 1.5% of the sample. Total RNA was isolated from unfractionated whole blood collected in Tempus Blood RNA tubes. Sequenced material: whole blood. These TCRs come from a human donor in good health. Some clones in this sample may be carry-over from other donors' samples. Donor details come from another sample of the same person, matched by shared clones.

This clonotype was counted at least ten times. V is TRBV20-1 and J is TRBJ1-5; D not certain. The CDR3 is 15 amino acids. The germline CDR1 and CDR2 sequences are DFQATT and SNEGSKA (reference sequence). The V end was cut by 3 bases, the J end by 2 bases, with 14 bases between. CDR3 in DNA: TGCAGTGCTAGTCCCAGCAGTGGGGGCAATCAGCCCCAGCATTTT. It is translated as CSASPSSGGNQPQHF.

CDR3 region: CASSIGDFQMQPQHF. The CDR3 DNA reads as TGTGCCAGTAGTATAGGTGACTTTCAGATGCAGCCCCAGCATTTT. The chain couples TRBV19 to TRBJ1-5; D is undetermined. V was clipped by 1 base and J by 7 bases, with 14 bases between them. In germline, CDR1 is LNHDA, CDR2 SQIVND (reference sequence). The CDR3 consists of 15 residues.

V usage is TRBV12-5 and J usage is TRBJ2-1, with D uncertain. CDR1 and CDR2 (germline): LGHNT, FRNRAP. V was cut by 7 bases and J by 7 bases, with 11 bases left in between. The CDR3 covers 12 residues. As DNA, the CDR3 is TGTGCTAGTGAGGACCGGCCTAATGAGCAGTTCTTC. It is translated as CASEDRPNEQFF. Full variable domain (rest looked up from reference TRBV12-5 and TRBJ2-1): DARVTQTPRHKVTEMGQEVTMRCQPILGHNTVFWYRQTMMQGLELLAYFRNRAPLDDSGMPKDRFSAEMPDATLATLKIQPSEPRDSAVYFCASEDRPNEQFFGPGTRLTVL.

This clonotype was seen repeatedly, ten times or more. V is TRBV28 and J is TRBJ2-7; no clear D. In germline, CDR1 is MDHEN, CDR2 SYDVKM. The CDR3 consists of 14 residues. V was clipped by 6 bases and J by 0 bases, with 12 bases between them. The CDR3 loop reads CASSDIGNSYEQYF. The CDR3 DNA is TGTGCCAGCAGCGACATAGGGAACTCCTACGAGCAGTACTTC.